The present T cell receptor beta chain was sequenced within a study of T-cell reconstitution after alpha-beta-depleted transplantation in children. Preparing the TCRbeta library involved the use of unique molecular identifiers. TCRdb recomputed calls from the PCR reads with MiXCR, one row per CDR3 protein. The table records almost 250,000 distinct CDR3 sequences, 20% to 30% of them present only once. V was cut by 7 bases and J by 2 bases, with 15 bases left in between. Germline values: CDR1 MGHDK, CDR2 SYGVNS. This CDR3 spans 15 amino acids. In its sample, this clonotype was seen many times. The genes are TRBV25-1 and TRBJ2-1, with D possibly matching TRBD2 (5 bases). This clonotype was sampled from a girl aged 2 to 9 with Fanconi anemia, due to receive a stem cell transplant. The material sequenced was PBMCs, taken before TCRalphabeta/CD19-depleted stem cell transplant. The CDR3 bases are TGTGCCAGCACCGAAGGAGGTAAACCCTACAATGAGCAGTTCTTC. This sequence encodes CASTEGGKPYNEQFF.